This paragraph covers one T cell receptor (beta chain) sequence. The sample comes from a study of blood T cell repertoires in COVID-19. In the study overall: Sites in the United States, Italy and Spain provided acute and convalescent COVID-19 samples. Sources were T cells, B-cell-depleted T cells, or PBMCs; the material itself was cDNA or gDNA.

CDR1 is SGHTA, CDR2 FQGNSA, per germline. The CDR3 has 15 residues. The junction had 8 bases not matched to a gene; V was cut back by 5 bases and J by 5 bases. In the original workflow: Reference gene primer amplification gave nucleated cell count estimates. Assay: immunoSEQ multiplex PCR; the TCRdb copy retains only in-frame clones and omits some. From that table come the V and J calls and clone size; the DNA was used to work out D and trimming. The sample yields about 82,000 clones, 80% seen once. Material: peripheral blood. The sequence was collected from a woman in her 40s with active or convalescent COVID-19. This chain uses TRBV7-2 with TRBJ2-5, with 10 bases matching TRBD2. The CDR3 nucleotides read TGTGCCAGCAGCCTCCAGGGACTAGCGTCCGAGACCCAGTACTTC. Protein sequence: CASSLQGLASETQYF.